This is a list of T cell receptor beta chains from one sample in a study of T cells in Graves' hyperthyroidism and ophthalmopathy. One entry per CDR3 protein, called by TCRdb with MiXCR from the multiplex PCR reads. In the table there are about 840,000 distinct CDR3 sequences, 35% to 40% of which are singletons. The material sequenced was blood. The receptors stem from a man aged 18 to 35 with Graves' hyperthyroidism. CDR3s include the opening cysteine and the closing phenylalanine or tryptophan.

v_gene	j_gene	CDR3aa
TRBV7-9	TRBJ1-4	CASSGGDSTNEKLFF
TRBV2	TRBJ1-1	CASSEEETLGTEAFF
TRBV7-9	TRBJ2-7	CASKSGLTYEQYF
TRBV6-4	TRBJ2-6	CASSDSGGSTGANVLTF
TRBV20-1	TRBJ2-7	CSACGLVRGRAIGYEQYF
TRBV14	TRBJ1-2	CASSVVGGDYGYTF
TRBV4-1	TRBJ2-7	CASSQKGTSGGYEQYF
TRBV3-1	TRBJ1-6	CASSQERDWRTYNSPLHF
TRBV20-1	TRBJ2-7	CSARPPLGGRDEQYF
TRBV20-1	TRBJ1-5	CSAPSGTGPEPQHF
TRBV20-1	TRBJ2-7	CSAEADRDSYEQYF
TRBV10-3	TRBJ1-5	CASTKDRGGQPQHF
TRBV6-2/TRBV6-3	TRBJ2-7	CASRLGHSYEQYF
TRBV20-1	TRBJ1-1	CSARSPGGEAFF
TRBV9	TRBJ2-2	CASSVGELAGVAGELFF
TRBV9	TRBJ2-5	CASSDPLGWRSGQQETQYF
TRBV15	TRBJ2-7	CATSRVYPTSGGRFYEQYF
TRBV7-7	TRBJ2-2	CASSLDAFTGELFF
TRBV9	TRBJ1-2	CASSVAGQGDYTF
TRBV20-1	TRBJ1-5	CSARGGSTNQPQHF
TRBV7-9	TRBJ1-5	CASSITGGDQPQHF
TRBV5-1	TRBJ2-7	CASSLAGDRTYEQYF
TRBV5-1	TRBJ1-1	CASRRTGATEAFF
TRBV7-2	TRBJ2-2	CASSSDSTGNNGELFF
TRBV20-1	TRBJ1-1	CSAREQLNTEAFF
TRBV7-2	TRBJ2-7	CASSLRGTSGYEQYF
TRBV12-5	TRBJ1-6	CASGLDLSRLHF
TRBV29-1	TRBJ2-7	CSVRTGVGEQYF
TRBV4-2	TRBJ2-7	CASSRGGRAYEQYF
TRBV29-1	TRBJ2-7	CSVEKGEGLNEQYF
TRBV20-1	TRBJ2-2	CSARGVGELFF
TRBV15	TRBJ1-3	CATSSFSPGNTIYF
TRBV19	TRBJ1-5	CASLGQPSEPQHF
TRBV20-1	TRBJ2-7	CSARAGTGDSEQYF
TRBV5-1	TRBJ1-2	CASSLFGEGGYTF